Listed below are T cell receptor beta chains from one sample, sequenced in a study of radiation and T cells in renal cell carcinoma. Repertoires were generated with immunoSEQ multiplex PCR, while TCRdb's copy carries only in-frame clones and drops some. The sample holds 110,000 to 150,000 clones, roughly 80% seen once. The sample in question was blood, obtained from a patient whose treatment included radiotherapy and nephrectomy. These receptor sequences come from a woman aged 45-59 years with renal cell carcinoma. CDR3s include the opening cysteine and the closing phenylalanine or tryptophan. The order of the fields is V gene, D gene, J gene, clone size, CDR3 protein, CDR3 DNA. The D gene is left open where the match is weak. The size entry is marked missing in some rows and otherwise reads once, few, many or a size class.

>TRBV7-2|-|TRBJ2-1|-
CASSPRQGIGEQFF
TGTGCCAGCAGCCCCCGGCAGGGGATAGGTGAGCAGTTCTTC
>TRBV4-1|-|TRBJ1-1|few
CASSPGPGERNTEAFF
TGCGCCAGCAGCCCAGGGCCGGGAGAAAGGAACACTGAAGCTTTCTTT
>TRBV29-1|-|TRBJ2-3|-
CSVVRSGSTDTQYF
TGCAGCGTTGTTAGGAGCGGCAGCACAGATACGCAGTATTTT
>TRBV7-2|-|TRBJ1-5|-
CASSQGPWDQPQHF
TGTGCCAGCAGCCAGGGACCGTGGGATCAGCCCCAGCATTTT
>TRBV5-4|TRBD2|TRBJ2-5|-
CASSLPRAGVEETQYF
TGTGCCAGCAGCTTACCGAGGGCGGGAGTAGAGGAGACCCAGTACTTC
>TRBV5-6|TRBD1|TRBJ1-5|few
CASSPGTGNQPQHF
TGTGCCAGCAGCCCGGGGACAGGGAATCAGCCCCAGCATTTT
>TRBV25-1|-|TRBJ2-7|-
CASRTGTYEQYF
TGTGCCAGCAGAACAGGTACCTACGAGCAGTACTTC
>TRBV6-4|TRBD2|TRBJ2-2|few
CASSVERGGELFF
TGTGCCAGCAGTGTGGAGCGGGGCGGGGAGCTGTTTTTT
>TRBV5-6|TRBD1|TRBJ1-1|-
CASSFGTGFSEAFF
TGTGCCAGCAGCTTCGGGACAGGGTTTTCTGAAGCTTTCTTT
>TRBV4-2|TRBD1|TRBJ1-1|-
CASSPDREDTEAFF
TGTGCCAGCAGCCCGGACAGGGAGGACACTGAAGCTTTCTTT
>TRBV4-3|-|TRBJ1-2|-
CASSQDQALGGGYTF
TGCGCCAGCAGCCAAGATCAAGCCTTGGGAGGTGGCTACACCTTC
>TRBV18|TRBD2|TRBJ2-1|-
CASSKAGTTYNEQFF
TGTGCCAGCTCAAAAGCGGGGACGACTTACAATGAGCAGTTCTTC
>TRBV15|-|TRBJ1-6|-
CATSRSRTDPSSPLHF
TGTGCCACCAGCAGATCCAGGACGGACCCTAGTTCACCCCTCCACTTT
>TRBV4-3|-|TRBJ2-3|once
CASSQDRLTRPTDTQYF
TGCGCCAGCAGCCAAGATCGGCTAACCCGACCTACAGATACGCAGTATTTT
>TRBV11-2|TRBD1|TRBJ2-7|-
CASSSSDRGDYEQYF
TGTGCCAGCAGCTCTTCGGACAGGGGGGACTACGAGCAGTACTTC
>TRBV4-2|-|TRBJ2-5|-
CASSPGGGIETQYF
TGTGCCAGCAGCCCAGGCGGCGGGATCGAGACCCAGTACTTC
>TRBV9|-|TRBJ1-1|-
CASSVRPLWTEAFF
TGTGCCAGCAGCGTAAGGCCCCTGTGGACTGAAGCTTTCTTT
>TRBV18|-|TRBJ1-3|-
CASSPDTETGNTIYF
TGTGCCAGCTCACCAGACACTGAGACTGGAAACACCATATATTTT
>TRBV5-1|TRBD2|TRBJ2-1|-
CASSLGWTSLSEQFF
TGCGCCAGCAGCTTGGGTTGGACTAGTTTAAGTGAGCAGTTCTTC
>TRBV9|-|TRBJ1-4|-
CASSVGTDEKLFF
TGTGCCAGCAGCGTAGGGACCGATGAAAAACTGTTTTTT
>TRBV6-5|-|TRBJ2-5|once
CASSPLRGSTETQYF
TGTGCCAGCAGCCCCCTCCGGGGCTCTACGGAGACCCAGTACTTC
>TRBV5-8|-|TRBJ2-7|-
CASSLRRASSYEQYF
TGTGCCAGCAGCTTGCGGAGGGCCAGTTCCTACGAGCAGTACTTC
>TRBV2|TRBD1|TRBJ2-5|-
CASSPTGTGGRETQYF
TGTGCCAGCAGTCCTACGGGGACAGGGGGGAGAGAGACCCAGTACTTC
>TRBV5-1|-|TRBJ2-6|-
CASSPQTVSGANVLTF
TGCGCCAGCAGCCCACAGACGGTGTCTGGGGCCAACGTCCTGACTTTC
>TRBV19|-|TRBJ2-5|-
CASSISSQETQYF
TGTGCCAGTAGTATAAGCAGCCAAGAGACCCAGTACTTC